The entry below describes one T cell receptor beta chain. Its target is unknown. Some clones are missing from TCRdb's copy, which holds only in-frame ones; the method was immunoSEQ multiplex PCR. The data hold around 70,000 clones, with roughly 80% observed a single time. The sample belongs to a study of OX40 agonist ivuxolimab in advanced cancers. Study at large: Patients were under 90% male with ages roughly 20 to 80, mean about 65. Study results and limitations: Antigen specificity remained undetermined for the expanded peripheral T cells. Low levels of normalized T-cell clonal expansion also appeared in some nonresponders.

Anyone with autoimmune disease history or systemic immunosuppression was excluded. The V end lost 0 bases, the J end lost 8 bases, and 10 bases lay between the germline ends. CDR1 is GTSNPN, CDR2 SVGIG, per germline (reference sequence). The CDR3 covers 12 residues. Sequences were derived from CD4+ or CD8+ T cells sorted from blood, sampled in a trial of the OX40 agonist ivuxolimab. The sequence was collected from an adult with an advanced solid tumor such as melanoma, head and neck, liver or kidney cancer. The V gene is TRBV30, the J gene TRBJ1-2; no firm D call. CDR3 DNA sequence: TGTGCCTGGAGTGTAGGGAGTGAGGGCTACACCTTC. Protein sequence: CAWSVGSEGYTF.